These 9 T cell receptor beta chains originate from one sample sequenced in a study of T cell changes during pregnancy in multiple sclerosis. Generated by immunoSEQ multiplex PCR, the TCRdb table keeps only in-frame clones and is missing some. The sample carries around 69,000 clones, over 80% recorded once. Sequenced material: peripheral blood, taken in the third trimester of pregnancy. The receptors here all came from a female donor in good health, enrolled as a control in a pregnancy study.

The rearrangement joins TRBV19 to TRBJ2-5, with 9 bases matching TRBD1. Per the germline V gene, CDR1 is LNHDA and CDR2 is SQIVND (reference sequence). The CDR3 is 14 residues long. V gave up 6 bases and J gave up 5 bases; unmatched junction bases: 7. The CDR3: CASRAGTGRETQYF. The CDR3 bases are TGTGCCAGTAGAGCCGGGACAGGGCGGGAGACCCAGTACTTC.

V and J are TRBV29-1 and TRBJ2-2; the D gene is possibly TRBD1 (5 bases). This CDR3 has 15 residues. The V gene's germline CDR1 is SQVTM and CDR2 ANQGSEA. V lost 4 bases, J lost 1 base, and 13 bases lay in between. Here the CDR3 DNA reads TGCAGCGTTGTTGAAGGGGCCCTGAACACCGGGGAGCTGTTTTTT. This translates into CSVVEGALNTGELFF.

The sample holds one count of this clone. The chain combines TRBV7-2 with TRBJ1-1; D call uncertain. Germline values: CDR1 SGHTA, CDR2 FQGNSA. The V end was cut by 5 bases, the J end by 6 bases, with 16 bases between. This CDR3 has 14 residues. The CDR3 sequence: CASSPSGRSAEAFF. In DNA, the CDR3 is TGTGCCAGCAGCCCTAGCGGGCGGTCCGCTGAAGCTTTCTTT.

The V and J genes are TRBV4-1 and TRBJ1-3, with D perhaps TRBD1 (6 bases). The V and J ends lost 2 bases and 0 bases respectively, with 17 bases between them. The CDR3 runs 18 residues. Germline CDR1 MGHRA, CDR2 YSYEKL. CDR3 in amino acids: CASSQTFAGTNSGNTIYF. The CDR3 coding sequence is TGCGCCAGCAGCCAAACTTTTGCCGGGACAAACTCTGGAAACACCATATATTTT.

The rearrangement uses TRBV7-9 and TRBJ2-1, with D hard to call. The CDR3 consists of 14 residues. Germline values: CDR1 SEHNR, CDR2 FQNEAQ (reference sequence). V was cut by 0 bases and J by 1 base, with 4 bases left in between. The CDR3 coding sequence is TGTGCCAGCAGCTTAGCGGCATCCTACAATGAGCAGTTCTTC. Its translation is CASSLAASYNEQFF.

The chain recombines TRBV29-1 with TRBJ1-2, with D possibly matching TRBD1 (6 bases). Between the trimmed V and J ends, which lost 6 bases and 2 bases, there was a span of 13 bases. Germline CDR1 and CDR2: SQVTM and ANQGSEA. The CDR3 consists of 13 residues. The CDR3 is CSVPPGTNYGYTF. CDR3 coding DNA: TGCAGCGTCCCACCCGGGACAAACTATGGCTACACCTTC.

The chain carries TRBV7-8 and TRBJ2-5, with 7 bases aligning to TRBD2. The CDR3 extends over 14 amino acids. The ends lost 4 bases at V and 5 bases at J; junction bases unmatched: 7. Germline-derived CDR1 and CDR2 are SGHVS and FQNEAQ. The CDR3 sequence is CASSSGGGEETQYF. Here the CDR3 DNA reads TGTGCCAGCAGCTCAGGCGGGGGAGAGGAGACCCAGTACTTC.

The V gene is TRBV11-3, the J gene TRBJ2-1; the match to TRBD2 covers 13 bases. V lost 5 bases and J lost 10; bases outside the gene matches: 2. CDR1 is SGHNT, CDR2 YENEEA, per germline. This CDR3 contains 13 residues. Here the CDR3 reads CASSPGLAGEQFF. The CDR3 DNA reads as TGTGCCAGCAGCCCGGGACTAGCGGGAGAGCAGTTCTTC.

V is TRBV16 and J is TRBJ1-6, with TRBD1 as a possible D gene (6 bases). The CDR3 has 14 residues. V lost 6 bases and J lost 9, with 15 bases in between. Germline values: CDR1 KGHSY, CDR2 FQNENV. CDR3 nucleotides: TGTGCCAGCAGTGCAGGACAGAGCCCTTCACCCCTCCACTTT. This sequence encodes CASSAGQSPSPLHF.